The 10 T cell receptor beta chains below come from one sample, sequenced in a study of cytomegalovirus exposure and HLA in healthy donors (TCRdb year 2017). The method behind the library was the immunoSEQ multiplex PCR assay. Entries here come from immuneACCESS through TCRdb and include only in-frame sequences with V and J called. Some clones fail to appear in such tables; in the studies checked, an unresolved V gene covers under half of the shortfall, and the cause of the remainder is unknown. In this sample the table shows 150,000 or so clones, 80% to 90% of which occur a single time. Clones ranked in the top ten supply about 1.5% of the sample. The sequenced material came from PBMCs. The receptors were gathered from a woman aged 25-40 years in good health and CMV-seronegative.

The chain combines TRBV27 with TRBJ2-2; D uncertain. The CDR3 extends over 14 amino acids. CDR1 is MNHEY, CDR2 SMNVEV, per germline (reference sequence). V dropped 4 bases and J dropped 7 bases, with 13 bases sitting between them. The CDR3, as DNA: TGTGCCAGCAGTTACCGCCTATCTGACGGGGAGCTGTTTTTT. This translates into CASSYRLSDGELFF.

The V call is TRBV4-1, the J call TRBJ1-3; the D is unclear. Per germline, CDR1 MGHRA and CDR2 YSYEKL. The V end was cut by 2 bases, the J end by 0 bases, with 14 bases between. The CDR3 has 17 amino acids. The CDR3 here is CASSQMGSANSGNTIYF. In DNA form, the CDR3 reads TGCGCCAGCAGCCAAATGGGTTCAGCGAACTCTGGAAACACCATATATTTT.

The rearrangement links TRBV11-3 to TRBJ1-1, with D perhaps matching TRBD1 (5 bases). V was pared by 3 bases and J by 8 bases, with 16 bases between. Looked up from germline, CDR1 is SGHNT and CDR2 is YENEEA. The CDR3 consists of 14 residues. The CDR3 loop reads CASSLIFRDLEAFF. The DNA for the CDR3 is TGTGCCAGCAGCTTGATATTTCGGGACTTGGAAGCTTTCTTT.

This clone was counted once. The V and J genes are TRBV4-1 and TRBJ1-1; D remains unclear. The CDR3 runs 15 residues. V lost 0 bases, J lost 5 bases, and 13 bases lay in between. The germline gives CDR1 MGHRA, CDR2 YSYEKL. The CDR3 sequence is CASSQETGLVTEAFF. CDR3 nucleotide sequence: TGCGCCAGCAGCCAAGAAACGGGTTTGGTAACTGAAGCTTTCTTT.

This chain joins TRBV4-1 and TRBJ2-7; 10 positions agree with TRBD2. Unmatched junction bases numbered 6, after V lost 7 bases and J lost 6 bases. The V gene's germline CDR1 is MGHRA and CDR2 YSYEKL. The CDR3 contains 13 residues. The CDR3 spells CASTSGGASEQYF. CDR3 in DNA: TGCGCCAGCACCAGCGGGGGGGCTAGCGAGCAGTACTTC.

The V and J genes are TRBV4-1 and TRBJ2-1; 12 nucleotides agree with TRBD2. Germline trimming cut 6 bases from V and 9 bases from J; bases unmatched to any gene: 9. The germline gives CDR1 MGHRA, CDR2 YSYEKL. This CDR3 is built from 15 residues. The CDR3 loop reads CASSVNLAGGGEQFF. DNA of the CDR3: TGCGCCAGCAGTGTAAATCTAGCGGGGGGGGGTGAGCAGTTCTTC.

This chain joins TRBV5-4 and TRBJ2-7; TRBD2 is a possible D gene (5 bases). Looked up from germline, CDR1 is SGHNT and CDR2 is YYREEE (reference sequence). The CDR3 contains 15 residues. V was cut by 3 bases and J by 5 bases, with 18 bases left in between. The CDR3 here is CASSSGGSLSNEQYF. The CDR3 DNA is TGTGCCAGCAGCTCTGGCGGGTCTCTGTCCAACGAGCAGTACTTC.

The rearrangement links TRBV10-3 to TRBJ1-2; D is unresolved. This CDR3 is built from 11 residues. V lost 0 bases, J lost 7 bases, and 3 bases lay in between. Looked up from germline, CDR1 is ENHRY and CDR2 is SYGVKD. CDR3 sequence: CAISESSGYTF. The CDR3 coding sequence is TGTGCCATCAGTGAGTCGAGTGGCTACACCTTC.

J is TRBJ2-1 and V is TRBV5-1; 8 nucleotides agree with TRBD2. Trimming took 0 bases from V and 10 from J; bases not matched to a gene: 12. From germline, CDR1 is SGHRS and CDR2 YFSETQ. CDR3 length: 16 amino acids. The CDR3 DNA reads TGCGCCAGCAGCTTGGTAGGGGCGGGGGGTCTCCGGGAGCAGTTCTTC. Its translation is CASSLVGAGGLREQFF.

The chain joins TRBV9 to TRBJ2-1; possibly TRBD2 for D (5 bases). Germline lookup yields CDR1 SGDLS and CDR2 YYNGEE. The CDR3 consists of 12 residues. Between the trimmed V and J ends, which lost 4 bases and 8 bases, there was a span of 10 bases. CDR3 sequence (DNA): TGTGCCAGCAGCTTGTCGGAGGATGAGCAGTTCTTC. Translation: CASSLSEDEQFF.